This T cell receptor beta chain was identified in a study of shared clonotypes between healthy human individuals. Using immunoSEQ multiplex PCR, the repertoire was profiled, and TCRdb retains in-frame clones only, with some absent. The sample includes some 1 million clones, about 70% of them seen just once. Study-wide findings and caveats: The study found lower generation probabilities in non-shared clonotypes than in those shared by all four donors. Memory subsets had estimated richness that was generally smaller than that of naive subsets.

All the donors were Caucasian adults who lived in Nashville, Tennessee. CD4+ cells yielded CD45RA+ naive and CD45RA-negative memory subsets. V was trimmed by 4 bases and J by 1 base, leaving 8 bases between them. This CDR3 contains 13 residues. Germline loops: CDR1 SGHRS, CDR2 YFSETQ. As regards this clone: Its antigen is undetermined.

Sequences were obtained from memory CD4+ T cells sorted from blood. Stated subset: CD45RA-negative fraction. The chain combines TRBV5-1 with TRBJ1-1, with D uncertain. This TCR derives from a man aged 18 to 35 in good health. CDR3 nucleotide sequence: TGCGCCAGCAGCACGGGTGGGAACACTGAAGCTTTCTTT. It yields the protein CASSTGGNTEAFF.